A single sample is the source of the 9 T cell receptor beta chains below, sequenced in a study of blood T cell repertoires in COVID-19. TCRdb's copy holds only in-frame clones and misses some; the assay was immunoSEQ multiplex PCR. The data contain around 160,000 clones, roughly nine tenths of them singletons. Sequenced material: peripheral blood. These TCRs come from a man between 60 and 75 years old with active or convalescent COVID-19.

The chain carries TRBV2 and TRBJ2-5, with TRBD2 matching 9 bases. CDR1 and CDR2 from the germline V gene are SNHLY and FYNNEI. With V trimmed by 7 bases and J by 2 bases, 5 bases remained unmatched. The CDR3 contains 14 residues. CDR3 sequence reads: CASTRLAAQETQYF. CDR3 DNA: TGTGCCAGCACGAGACTAGCGGCGCAAGAGACCCAGTACTTC.

This rearrangement joins TRBV19 to TRBJ2-3; no clear D. The V gene's germline CDR1 is LNHDA and CDR2 SQIVND (reference sequence). The V end lost 5 bases, the J end lost 2 bases, and 11 bases lay between the germline ends. There are 14 residues in the CDR3. The CDR3 DNA sequence: TGTGCCAGTAGTTCCCCGACTTACACAGATACGCAGTATTTT. Translated: CASSSPTYTDTQYF. The whole variable domain, remainder taken from reference TRBV19 and TRBJ2-3, is DGGITQSPKYLFRKEGQNVTLSCEQNLNHDAMYWYRQDPGQGLRLIYYSQIVNDFQKGDIAEGYSVSREKKESFPLTVTSAQKNPTAFYLCASSSPTYTDTQYFGPGTRLTVL.

The chain couples TRBV11-3 to TRBJ2-2, with TRBD2 matching 8 bases. Germline CDR1 SGHNT, CDR2 YENEEA. The CDR3 consists of 16 residues. V lost 1 base to trimming and J lost 7 bases; unmatched junction nucleotides: 8. CDR3: CASSLGSGGPNGELFF. In DNA, the CDR3 is TGTGCCAGCAGCTTAGGTTCGGGAGGGCCGAACGGGGAGCTGTTTTTT.

The V call is TRBV5-1, the J call TRBJ2-2, with 10 bases aligning to TRBD1. CDR1 SGHRS and CDR2 YFSETQ come from the germline V gene. The CDR3 runs 14 residues. The junction had 3 bases not matched to a gene; V was cut back by 3 bases and J by 7 bases. DNA for the CDR3: TGCGCCAGCAGCTCGGACAGGGGGGACGGGGAGCTGTTTTTT. The encoded protein is CASSSDRGDGELFF.

The chain uses TRBV27 and TRBJ2-7, with D perhaps TRBD2 (5 bases). Trimming left V 2 bases short and J 0 bases short, with 14 bases between. Germline CDR1 is MNHEY and CDR2 is SMNVEV (reference sequence). CDR3 length equals 16 residues. DNA of the CDR3: TGTGCCAGCAGTTTAGGAAGCGGATTAAGCTCCTACGAGCAGTACTTC. Translated, it gives CASSLGSGLSSYEQYF.

The chain links TRBV3-1 (or the pseudogene TRBV3-2) to TRBJ2-3; TRBD2 agrees at 7 bases. The CDR3 sequence is 17 residues long. CDR1 and CDR2 from the germline V gene are LGHDT and YNNKEL (reference sequence). J was trimmed by 2 bases and V by 2 bases; bases with no gene match: 10. The CDR3 nucleotides read TGTGCCAGCAGCCAATCCAGGTCGGGGGGATACACAGATACGCAGTATTTT. It yields the protein CASSQSRSGGYTDTQYF.

This rearrangement joins TRBV7-2 to TRBJ2-7, with D possibly matching TRBD1 (6 bases). The CDR3 loop spans 12 amino acids. With 4 bases removed from V and 4 bases from J, the gap between germline ends came to 8 bases. Per the germline V gene, CDR1 is SGHTA and CDR2 is FQGNSA. In DNA form, the CDR3 reads TGTGCCAGCAGCTCCACAGGGTACGAGCAGTACTTC. Translated, it gives CASSSTGYEQYF. Based on the CDR3 plus reference TRBV7-2 and TRBJ2-7, the full variable domain is GAGVSQSPSNKVTEKGKDVELRCDPISGHTALYWYRQSLGQGLEFLIYFQGNSAPDKSGLPSDRFSAERTGGSVSTLTIQRTQQEDSAVYLCASSSTGYEQYFGPGTRLTVT.

The chain couples TRBV6-5 to TRBJ2-7, with TRBD1 matching over 8 bases. The V gene's germline CDR1 is MNHEY and CDR2 SVGAGI. Trimming at V came to 5 bases and at J to 4 bases, leaving 10 bases not matched to a gene. This CDR3 has 15 amino acids. CDR3: CASSRPDRGYYEQYF. In DNA, the CDR3 is TGTGCCAGCAGTCGACCCGACAGGGGATATTACGAGCAGTACTTC.

The chain carries TRBV3-1 (or the pseudogene TRBV3-2) and TRBJ1-1; D not resolved. Trimming removed 3 bases at V and 2 bases at J, with 10 bases between. The CDR3 is 14 amino acids. Germline CDR1 is LGHDT and CDR2 is YNNKEL (reference sequence). The CDR3 DNA reads TGTGCCAGCAGCCAGGGCGGGGATAACACTGAAGCTTTCTTT. This translates into CASSQGGDNTEAFF.